This note documents a single TCR beta chain sequence. This entry is derived from a study of blood T cell repertoires in COVID-19. As for the study in general: Acute-phase and convalescent COVID-19 samples originated in the United States, Italy and Spain. In each case, the material was cDNA or gDNA derived from T cells, B-cell-depleted T cells, or PBMCs.

Sequencing was performed with immunoSEQ multiplex PCR; in TCRdb, only in-frame clones are kept and a portion is missing. The top ten hold 3.5% to 5.5% of the sample, which has approximately 290,000 clones, 80% to 90% seen once. Grouping used clinical history reported by participants in a survey and questionnaire. Before being deemed recovered, Cohort 3 donors had two negative PCRs, clearance, or symptom resolution. The length of the CDR3 is 14 residues. CDR1 is SGDLS and CDR2 is YYNGEE in the germline V gene. V shed 2 bases and J 5 bases; nucleotides not matched to a gene: 5. Sequencing used PBMCs or T cells enriched from blood (not recorded which). The sequence derives from a young woman who had recovered from COVID-19. The rearrangement uses TRBV9 and TRBJ2-7; 9 bases fit TRBD1. For the CDR3, the DNA is TGTGCCAGCAGCGTTTGGGACAGGGAGAACGAGCAGTACTTC. Translating it yields CASSVWDRENEQYF.